This is a list of T cell receptor beta chains from one sample in a study of T-cell memory formation after mild COVID-19. Each CDR3 protein gets one entry after TCRdb re-called the 5' RACE reads with MiXCR. The sample lists hundreds of thousands of distinct CDR3 sequences; 20% to 25% were seen once. The sample taken for sequencing was PBMCs or a T cell subset sorted from them (not recorded which). These receptor sequences come from an adult woman who had mild COVID-19 (a few samples of this study predate the infection). Cell type and time point are not known. The CDR3 runs from the conserved cysteine through the conserved F or W. The order of the fields is V gene, J gene, D gene, clone size, CDR3 DNA, CDR3 protein. D genes are given only for firm matches. Clone size is shown for a subset of rows, as once, few, many or a class of expanded clone.

v_gene: TRBV19
j_gene: TRBJ2-2
d_gene: TRBD2
abundance: few
CDR3nt: TGTGCCAGCTCGACTAGCGGGGGGACGAACACCGGGGAGCTGTTTTTT
CDR3aa: CASSTSGGTNTGELFF

v_gene: TRBV2
j_gene: TRBJ1-2
d_gene: NA
abundance: few
CDR3nt: TGTGCCAGCAGTGAAAGGTCCTATGGCTACACCTTC
CDR3aa: CASSERSYGYTF

v_gene: TRBV11-1
j_gene: TRBJ2-1
d_gene: TRBD2
abundance: NA
CDR3nt: TGTGCCAGCAGCAGAGCCGGGACTAAATACAATGAGCAGTTCTTC
CDR3aa: CASSRAGTKYNEQFF

v_gene: TRBV4-2
j_gene: TRBJ2-3
d_gene: NA
abundance: NA
CDR3nt: TGTGCCAGCAGGAGGGATAGGGAGGCAGATACGCAGTATTTT
CDR3aa: CASRRDREADTQYF

v_gene: TRBV5-1
j_gene: TRBJ1-6
d_gene: TRBD1
abundance: many
CDR3nt: TGCGCCAGCCGATTGGACAGGGGCCTTGGGTCACCCCTCCACTTT
CDR3aa: CASRLDRGLGSPLHF

v_gene: TRBV11-2
j_gene: TRBJ1-6
d_gene: NA
abundance: few
CDR3nt: TGTGCCAGCAGTCTCTCCAGACCCCGAAATAATTCACCCCTCCACTTT
CDR3aa: CASSLSRPRNNSPLHF

v_gene: TRBV12-3/TRBV12-4
j_gene: TRBJ2-1
d_gene: TRBD1
abundance: few
CDR3nt: TGTGCCAGCAGCTTGTCGGACAGGGGTAGTTATCAGCAGTTCTTC
CDR3aa: CASSLSDRGSYQQFF

v_gene: TRBV30
j_gene: TRBJ1-2
d_gene: TRBD1
abundance: NA
CDR3nt: TGTGCCTGGAGCCGCACAGGGGTAGGAGGCTACACCTTC
CDR3aa: CAWSRTGVGGYTF

v_gene: TRBV14
j_gene: TRBJ2-7
d_gene: NA
abundance: NA
CDR3nt: TGTGCCAGCAGCCAAGATTCGGTTTCCTACTACGAGCAGTACTTC
CDR3aa: CASSQDSVSYYEQYF

v_gene: TRBV2
j_gene: TRBJ2-4
d_gene: NA
abundance: NA
CDR3nt: TGTGCCAGCAGTGAAGCCAAAAACATTCAGTACTTC
CDR3aa: CASSEAKNIQYF

v_gene: TRBV12-3/TRBV12-4
j_gene: TRBJ2-7
d_gene: TRBD1
abundance: NA
CDR3nt: TGTGCCAGCAGGACCGCCCAGGACAGGCCCTACGAGCAGTACTTC
CDR3aa: CASRTAQDRPYEQYF

v_gene: TRBV5-5
j_gene: TRBJ2-5
d_gene: NA
abundance: NA
CDR3nt: TGTGCCAGCAGCTTGAGCTTTTCAGAGACCCAGTACTTC
CDR3aa: CASSLSFSETQYF

v_gene: TRBV5-1
j_gene: TRBJ2-1
d_gene: NA
abundance: few
CDR3nt: TGCGCCAGCAGCTTGCGGGGGGCGATCTACAATGAGCAGTTCTTC
CDR3aa: CASSLRGAIYNEQFF

v_gene: TRBV7-8
j_gene: TRBJ2-6
d_gene: NA
abundance: few
CDR3nt: TGTGCCACCCAGAAGATTTCTGGGGCCAACGTCCTGACTTTC
CDR3aa: CATQKISGANVLTF

v_gene: TRBV12-3/TRBV12-4
j_gene: TRBJ2-5
d_gene: TRBD2
abundance: NA
CDR3nt: TGTGCCAGCAGTTTTTATAGCGGGGGGAACCAAGAGACCCAGTACTTC
CDR3aa: CASSFYSGGNQETQYF

v_gene: TRBV4-1
j_gene: TRBJ2-3
d_gene: TRBD2
abundance: few
CDR3nt: TGCGCCAGCAGCCACCCAGGACTAGCGGGGGGGCCCGATAGAGATACGCAGTATTTT
CDR3aa: CASSHPGLAGGPDRDTQYF

v_gene: TRBV7-9
j_gene: TRBJ2-5
d_gene: TRBD2
abundance: NA
CDR3nt: TGTGCCAGCAGCTCCAGACTAGCGAACCAAGAGACCCAGTACTTC
CDR3aa: CASSSRLANQETQYF

v_gene: TRBV11-2
j_gene: TRBJ2-3
d_gene: TRBD1
abundance: few
CDR3nt: TGTGCCAGCAGCTTAGGGACAGGGTTGGATACGCAGTATTTT
CDR3aa: CASSLGTGLDTQYF

v_gene: TRBV4-2
j_gene: TRBJ2-5
d_gene: NA
abundance: few
CDR3nt: TGTGCCAGCAGCCAAGCCTCAACCTCGGAGGGACGGGAGACCCAGTACTTC
CDR3aa: CASSQASTSEGRETQYF

v_gene: TRBV28
j_gene: TRBJ1-5
d_gene: NA
abundance: NA
CDR3nt: TGTGCCAGCAGTTTCGAGGGCCAGTTGAATCAGCCCCAGCATTTT
CDR3aa: CASSFEGQLNQPQHF

v_gene: TRBV9
j_gene: TRBJ2-1
d_gene: NA
abundance: NA
CDR3nt: TGTGCCAGCAGCGCGCCAAAAAAGGGATCCTACAATGAGCAGTTCTTC
CDR3aa: CASSAPKKGSYNEQFF

v_gene: TRBV5-1
j_gene: TRBJ1-1
d_gene: NA
abundance: NA
CDR3nt: TGCGCCAGCAGCTTGGACGCTCGGACTGAAGCTTTCTTT
CDR3aa: CASSLDARTEAFF

v_gene: TRBV29-1
j_gene: TRBJ2-3
d_gene: NA
abundance: many
CDR3nt: TGCAGCGTTGAAAGCACAGATACGCAGTATTTT
CDR3aa: CSVESTDTQYF

v_gene: TRBV6-6
j_gene: TRBJ2-3
d_gene: TRBD2
abundance: few
CDR3nt: TGTGCCACCCAAGCCGGGACTAGCGGAGGTGATACGCAGTATTTT
CDR3aa: CATQAGTSGGDTQYF

v_gene: TRBV7-9
j_gene: TRBJ1-2
d_gene: NA
abundance: NA
CDR3nt: TGTGCCAGCAGTTCAAGGGACTTCTATGGCTACACCTTC
CDR3aa: CASSSRDFYGYTF

v_gene: TRBV12-3/TRBV12-4
j_gene: TRBJ2-1
d_gene: TRBD2
abundance: NA
CDR3nt: TGTGCCAGCAGTTCTAGGAGCCTAGCGGGGGGGCCCGGGCAGTTCTTC
CDR3aa: CASSSRSLAGGPGQFF

v_gene: TRBV4-1
j_gene: TRBJ1-2
d_gene: NA
abundance: few
CDR3nt: TGCGCCAGCAGCCAAGAAGGCCAGGGGAGAGGTGGCTACACCTTC
CDR3aa: CASSQEGQGRGGYTF

v_gene: TRBV5-6
j_gene: TRBJ2-7
d_gene: TRBD1
abundance: few
CDR3nt: TGTGCCAGCAGCCTACCGACCGGGACAGGATTCTACGAGCAGTACTTC
CDR3aa: CASSLPTGTGFYEQYF

v_gene: TRBV6-5
j_gene: TRBJ2-2
d_gene: TRBD1
abundance: NA
CDR3nt: TGTGCCAGCAGGGGGACAGGGGAGGACACCGGGGAGCTGTTTTTT
CDR3aa: CASRGTGEDTGELFF

v_gene: TRBV5-1
j_gene: TRBJ1-5
d_gene: NA
abundance: few
CDR3nt: TGCGCCAGCAGCTTGGGTGTAGCGAGCAATCAGCCCCAGCATTTT
CDR3aa: CASSLGVASNQPQHF

v_gene: TRBV11-3
j_gene: TRBJ2-5
d_gene: NA
abundance: few
CDR3nt: TGTGCCAGCAGCCAACAGGGAAACCCGCAAGAGACCCAGTACTTC
CDR3aa: CASSQQGNPQETQYF

v_gene: TRBV18
j_gene: TRBJ2-7
d_gene: TRBD1
abundance: NA
CDR3nt: TGTGCCAGCTCACCCTCCGGGACAGGTAGCGAGCAGTACTTC
CDR3aa: CASSPSGTGSEQYF

v_gene: TRBV5-1
j_gene: TRBJ1-3
d_gene: NA
abundance: NA
CDR3nt: TGCGCCAGCAGCTACGACGGGAGCTCTGGAAACACCATATATTTT
CDR3aa: CASSYDGSSGNTIYF

v_gene: TRBV7-9
j_gene: TRBJ2-1
d_gene: TRBD2
abundance: few
CDR3nt: TGTGCCAGCAGCTTAGCCCTAGCGGGGGCGAGTGAGCAGTTCTTC
CDR3aa: CASSLALAGASEQFF

v_gene: TRBV2
j_gene: TRBJ2-3
d_gene: TRBD2
abundance: NA
CDR3nt: TGTGCCAGCAGTCCGGGACTAGCGGCGGAAGATACGCAGTATTTT
CDR3aa: CASSPGLAAEDTQYF

v_gene: TRBV2
j_gene: TRBJ2-5
d_gene: NA
abundance: NA
CDR3nt: TGTGCCAGCAGTGATCCGGACTCCGCCTACCAAGAGACCCAGTACTTC
CDR3aa: CASSDPDSAYQETQYF

v_gene: TRBV6-2/TRBV6-3
j_gene: TRBJ2-7
d_gene: TRBD2
abundance: NA
CDR3nt: TGTGCCAGCAGTTACCCCAGGACCGGGACTAGCGGTTACGAGCAGTACTTC
CDR3aa: CASSYPRTGTSGYEQYF

v_gene: TRBV2
j_gene: TRBJ2-7
d_gene: NA
abundance: NA
CDR3nt: TGTGCCAGCACCTCTCGGACAGTTTCCTCCTACGAGCAGTACTTC
CDR3aa: CASTSRTVSSYEQYF

v_gene: TRBV29-1
j_gene: TRBJ2-1
d_gene: NA
abundance: many
CDR3nt: TGCAGCGTTGAAAGGGGAATAAACCCTCAGTTCTTC
CDR3aa: CSVERGINPQFF

v_gene: TRBV5-1
j_gene: TRBJ2-1
d_gene: NA
abundance: many
CDR3nt: TGCGCCAGCAGCCTTCCGGGACTCGAAACCAATGAGCAGTTCTTC
CDR3aa: CASSLPGLETNEQFF

v_gene: TRBV4-1
j_gene: TRBJ2-2
d_gene: TRBD2
abundance: NA
CDR3nt: TGCGCCAGCAGCCAAGATATCGGACTAGACTCGAACACCGGGGAGCTGTTTTTT
CDR3aa: CASSQDIGLDSNTGELFF

v_gene: TRBV12-3/TRBV12-4
j_gene: TRBJ2-1
d_gene: NA
abundance: NA
CDR3nt: TGTGCCAGCAGTTTAATGGCGATCCGGCGCAATGAGCAGTTCTTC
CDR3aa: CASSLMAIRRNEQFF

v_gene: TRBV12-3/TRBV12-4
j_gene: TRBJ2-3
d_gene: TRBD2
abundance: NA
CDR3nt: TGTGCCAGCAGCAACCCGGGACTAGCGGGAGAGGATACGCAGTATTTT
CDR3aa: CASSNPGLAGEDTQYF

v_gene: TRBV3-1
j_gene: TRBJ2-1
d_gene: NA
abundance: few
CDR3nt: TGTGCCAGCAGCCAAGGAAGGGGCCTTAATGAGCAGTTCTTC
CDR3aa: CASSQGRGLNEQFF

v_gene: TRBV7-8
j_gene: TRBJ1-4
d_gene: NA
abundance: NA
CDR3nt: TGTGCCAGCAGCGGACGACAAAAAACGGGTGAAAAACTGTTTTTT
CDR3aa: CASSGRQKTGEKLFF

v_gene: TRBV19
j_gene: TRBJ1-5
d_gene: TRBD1
abundance: NA
CDR3nt: TGTGCCAGTAGTATAGGGTACGGGACAGGTTATCAGCCCCAGCATTTT
CDR3aa: CASSIGYGTGYQPQHF

v_gene: TRBV24-1
j_gene: TRBJ1-2
d_gene: TRBD1
abundance: NA
CDR3nt: TGTGCCACCAGTGAGACAGGGGTTTCCGGCTACACCTTC
CDR3aa: CATSETGVSGYTF

v_gene: TRBV6-1
j_gene: TRBJ2-7
d_gene: NA
abundance: few
CDR3nt: TGTGCCAGCAGTGAACAAGGGGGAACCATGGACGAGCAGTACTTC
CDR3aa: CASSEQGGTMDEQYF

v_gene: TRBV5-6
j_gene: TRBJ1-6
d_gene: NA
abundance: few
CDR3nt: TGTGCCAGCAGCTTGGCAGGGTCTTCACCCCTCCACTTT
CDR3aa: CASSLAGSSPLHF

v_gene: TRBV7-9
j_gene: TRBJ2-3
d_gene: NA
abundance: few
CDR3nt: TGTGCCAGCAGCTTAGTGTTCAGTACAGGGCCCAGCACAGATACGCAGTATTTT
CDR3aa: CASSLVFSTGPSTDTQYF

v_gene: TRBV27
j_gene: TRBJ2-3
d_gene: NA
abundance: NA
CDR3nt: TGTGCCAGCAGTCGTACCTCCCGGGGGGCTGGCACAGATACGCAGTATTTT
CDR3aa: CASSRTSRGAGTDTQYF

v_gene: TRBV6-2/TRBV6-3
j_gene: TRBJ1-5
d_gene: NA
abundance: few
CDR3nt: TGTGCCAGCAGTTATGGGGACGGAAGGTTGTTTAGCAATCAGCCCCAGCATTTT
CDR3aa: CASSYGDGRLFSNQPQHF

v_gene: TRBV7-9
j_gene: TRBJ2-6
d_gene: NA
abundance: few
CDR3nt: TGTGCCAGCATCCTCTCTGGGGCCAACGTCCTGACTTTC
CDR3aa: CASILSGANVLTF

v_gene: TRBV20-1
j_gene: TRBJ2-3
d_gene: NA
abundance: many
CDR3nt: TGCAGTGGAACCGCGAACACTCACACAGATACGCAGTATTTT
CDR3aa: CSGTANTHTDTQYF

v_gene: TRBV5-1
j_gene: TRBJ1-1
d_gene: TRBD1
abundance: NA
CDR3nt: TGCGCCAGCAGCCCCAGGACAGGCGGGGGTGAAGCTTTCTTT
CDR3aa: CASSPRTGGGEAFF

v_gene: TRBV12-3/TRBV12-4
j_gene: TRBJ2-7
d_gene: TRBD1
abundance: NA
CDR3nt: TGTGCCAGCACCACTCCGGACAGGGGGCCCCACGAGCAGTACTTC
CDR3aa: CASTTPDRGPHEQYF

v_gene: TRBV9
j_gene: TRBJ1-1
d_gene: NA
abundance: NA
CDR3nt: TGTGCCAGCAGCCCGGGGGTGTTGGGAGCTTTCTTT
CDR3aa: CASSPGVLGAFF

v_gene: TRBV12-3/TRBV12-4
j_gene: TRBJ2-5
d_gene: TRBD2
abundance: NA
CDR3nt: TGTGCCAGCAGTTCCCTTCCGCGGCGGGAGGTGCGAGAGACCCAGTACTTC
CDR3aa: CASSSLPRREVRETQYF

v_gene: TRBV3-1
j_gene: TRBJ1-1
d_gene: NA
abundance: NA
CDR3nt: TGTGCCAGCAGCCAAGATCATAGTAGACCTGCTTTCTTT
CDR3aa: CASSQDHSRPAFF